The 3 T cell receptor beta chains given below trace back to one sample, sequenced in a study of shared clonotypes between healthy human individuals. CD45RO-negative, CCR7-positively selected cells formed the naive CD8 fraction, excluding terminally differentiated effector memory CD45RA+ cells. Some clones are missing from TCRdb's copy, which holds only in-frame ones; the method was immunoSEQ multiplex PCR. Of roughly 650,000 clones listed, about 96% are singletons. Input material: naive CD8+ T cells sorted from blood. These TCRs come from a woman aged 25 to 39 in good health.

This chain links TRBV5-6 with TRBJ2-1; D uncertain. The V gene's germline CDR1 is SGHDT and CDR2 YYEEEE. Trimming took off 3 bases at V and 7 bases at J, with 5 bases between the two ends. This CDR3 is built from 11 residues. The CDR3 coding sequence is TGTGCCAGCAGCTCCCTGAATGAGCAGTTCTTC. Protein: CASSSLNEQFF.

This clone showed up just once. The chain couples TRBV28 to TRBJ2-5, with D maybe TRBD2 (7 bases). This CDR3 has 16 amino acids. From germline, CDR1 is MDHEN and CDR2 SYDVKM. V was shortened by 2 bases and J by 5 bases, with 18 bases between the two germline ends. Here the CDR3 reads CASSLGLAGTGETQYF. The CDR3 DNA reads TGTGCCAGCAGTTTAGGGTTAGCGGGTACAGGGGAGACCCAGTACTTC.

This clone appeared a single time. The chain couples TRBV19 to TRBJ2-5; the D is unclear. Germline V gene lookup returns CDR1 LNHDA and CDR2 SQIVND (reference sequence). This CDR3 comprises 12 residues. The ends were cut back, 4 bases at V and 1 base at J, with 4 bases in the middle. CDR3 DNA: TGTGCCAGTAGTAGCGGCCAAGAGACCCAGTACTTC. This codes for CASSSGQETQYF.